Shown below are 20 T cell receptor beta chains from a single sample sequenced in a study of T cell repertoires in cytomegalovirus infection. MiXCR, applied by TCRdb to the reads, yields one record per CDR3 protein. Found here are just over 450,000 distinct CDR3 sequences, 42% of them singletons; the top ten hold around 45%. For these receptors, no antigen is known. Sequencing was performed on cultured PBMCs, taken from culture after CMV antigen stimulation. Every receptor here comes from a human donor in good health (CMV status not recorded). Some clones in this sample may be carry-over from other donors' samples.

This chain uses TRBV7-8 with TRBJ2-3; D gene uncertain. The germline CDR1 and CDR2 sequences are SGHVS and FQNEAQ. The V gene lost 2 bases and the J gene lost 2 bases, with 8 bases spanning the gap. The CDR3 runs to 14 residues. The CDR3 bases are TGTGCCAGCAGCTTAATTTCACTCACAGATACGCAGTATTTT. Translated, it gives CASSLISLTDTQYF.

The chain carries TRBV10-3 and TRBJ2-3, with TRBD2 as a possible D gene (7 bases). The CDR3 is 18 amino acids. CDR1 and CDR2 from the germline V gene are ENHRY and SYGVKD. The V and J ends lost 0 bases and 5 bases respectively, with 21 bases between them. The CDR3 nucleotides read TGTGCCATCAGTGAGTCGATCCGGGCGGGGGCGGTCGTAGATACGCAGTATTTT. Encoded protein: CAISESIRAGAVVDTQYF.

This clonotype was picked up one time. The rearrangement joins TRBV20-1 to TRBJ1-2; 8 nucleotides align to TRBD1. This CDR3 is built from 15 residues. Trimming at V came to 0 bases and at J to 4 bases, leaving 7 bases not matched to a gene. Germline V lookup: CDR1 DFQATT, CDR2 SNEGSKA (reference sequence). CDR3 residues: CSARDPGGSIYGYTF. The CDR3 DNA reads as TGCAGTGCTAGAGATCCAGGGGGCAGCATCTATGGCTACACCTTC.

The chain carries TRBV10-1 and TRBJ2-7, with D possibly TRBD2 on 7 matching bases. The CDR3 length is 15 residues. Trimming took 0 bases from V and 3 from J, leaving 12 bases between them. Germline V CDR1 and CDR2: WNHNN, SYGVQD (reference sequence). CDR3 in DNA: TGCGCCAGCAGTGAGTCTGGGGGGGCCCTCTACGAGCAGTACTTC. It translates to CASSESGGALYEQYF.

The chain links TRBV7-3 to TRBJ2-3, with D possibly being TRBD1 (6 bases). The CDR3 sequence is 15 residues long. Between the trimmed V and J ends, which lost 5 bases and 6 bases, there was a span of 18 bases. Germline loops: CDR1 SGHTA, CDR2 FQGTGA. The CDR3, as DNA: TGTGCCAGCAGCAACGGGGACACCCCCCGCGATACGCAGTATTTT. Translating gives CASSNGDTPRDTQYF.

This clonotype was observed at least ten times. The J gene is TRBJ2-2, the V gene TRBV7-9, with D unresolved. CDR1 SEHNR and CDR2 FQNEAQ come from the germline V gene (reference sequence). The CDR3 extends over 12 amino acids. The germline V and J ends were trimmed by 8 bases and 4 bases, with 8 bases remaining between them. CDR3 in amino acids: CASSFLTGELFF. The CDR3 region has the DNA TGTGCCAGCTCCTTTCTCACCGGGGAGCTGTTTTTT.

The chain combines TRBV24-1 with TRBJ2-7; D tentatively fits TRBD1 or TRBD2 (6 bases each). Trimming stripped 4 bases from V and 3 bases from J, with 12 bases between. The CDR3 is 14 residues long. CDR1 and CDR2 from the germline V gene are KGHDR and SFDVKD. The CDR3 bases are TGTGCCACCAGTGAGGGGGGCAGGGGCTACGAGCAGTACTTC. It encodes CATSEGGRGYEQYF.

The chain uses TRBV7-8 and TRBJ1-6, with no clear D. Per the germline V gene, CDR1 is SGHVS and CDR2 is FQNEAQ. The CDR3 consists of 17 residues. Trimming left V 1 base short and J 2 bases short, with 12 bases between. In DNA, the CDR3 is TGTGCCAGCAGCTTAGTGGCCCTCGGGGCCTATAATTCACCCCTCCACTTT. This gives the protein CASSLVALGAYNSPLHF.

The V and J genes are TRBV6-6 and TRBJ2-5, with unresolved D. The V gene's germline CDR1 is MNHNY and CDR2 SVGAGI (reference sequence). This CDR3 is 16 amino acids long. The V end was cut by 7 bases, the J end by 0 bases, with 18 bases between. CDR3 residues: CASKGGDMLHQETQYF. CDR3 in DNA: TGTGCCAGCAAGGGTGGAGACATGTTGCACCAAGAGACCCAGTACTTC.

This chain joins TRBV7-9 and TRBJ2-1; a weak D match, TRBD2 (6 bases). CDR3 length equals 12 residues. CDR1 is SEHNR, CDR2 FQNEAQ, per germline (reference sequence). Trimming took off 3 bases at V and 15 bases at J, with 15 bases between the two ends. The CDR3 nucleotides read TGTGCCAGCAGCTTCGCTGCTCGGGAGTTGTTCTTC. This encodes CASSFAARELFF.

This clonotype was seen only a few times. The genes are TRBV19 and TRBJ2-7; D not certain. The CDR3 has 16 residues. Trimming removed 5 bases at V and 0 bases at J, with 17 bases between. Germline loops: CDR1 LNHDA, CDR2 SQIVND (reference sequence). CDR3 in DNA: TGTGCCAGTAGTTTCCATTATGGCGTCCGCTCCTACGAGCAGTACTTC. As protein: CASSFHYGVRSYEQYF.

In its sample, this clonotype was seen a few times. The chain recombines TRBV7-6 with TRBJ1-1; no clear D gene. The CDR3 covers 14 residues. Trimming took off 8 bases at V and 4 bases at J, with 17 bases between the two ends. CDR1 is SGHVS, CDR2 FNYEAQ, per germline. The CDR3 here is CASAPEVVSTEAFF. The DNA of the CDR3 is TGTGCCAGCGCACCGGAGGTCGTCAGCACTGAAGCTTTCTTT.

Only a few counts were recorded for this clonotype. The rearrangement uses TRBV6-2 or TRBV6-3 and TRBJ2-7; D might be TRBD1 or TRBD2, each matching 5 bases. The CDR3 totals 17 residues. Trimming left V 6 bases short and J 3 bases short, with 24 bases between. Looked up from germline, CDR1 is MNHEY and CDR2 is SVGEGT. CDR3 protein: CASRAYRNRRNVYEQYF. Here the CDR3 DNA reads TGTGCCAGCAGAGCCTACCGGAACAGGAGGAACGTCTACGAGCAGTACTTC.

This clonotype has just one count. The chain employs TRBV19 and TRBJ1-1, with a weak D call TRBD1 (5 bases). The germline gives CDR1 LNHDA, CDR2 SQIVND (reference sequence). V was trimmed by 6 bases and J by 5 bases, leaving 16 bases between them. This CDR3 comprises 14 residues. CDR3 coding DNA: TGTGCCAGTAGCCAAAGGGGACTAGGGACTGAAGCTTTCTTT. Translation gives CASSQRGLGTEAFF.

The chain is built from TRBV20-1 and TRBJ2-7; TRBD2 aligns across 9 bases. Trimming took 1 base from V and 5 from J; bases not matched to a gene: 12. CDR1 and CDR2 (germline): DFQATT, SNEGSKA (reference sequence). The length of the CDR3 is 16 residues. CDR3 in DNA: TGCAGTGCTAGAGGGGGGGGGACTAGCTCGTCTGACGAGCAGTACTTC. This gives the protein CSARGGGTSSSDEQYF.

The V call is TRBV5-4, the J call TRBJ2-7, with D possibly matching TRBD2 (6 bases). This CDR3 region has 15 residues. V was clipped by 2 bases and J by 5 bases, with 17 bases between them. Germline CDR1 is SGHNT and CDR2 is YYREEE (reference sequence). DNA of the CDR3: TGTGCCAGCAGCTTAGAGCGGGTCGATCTTGACGAGCAGTACTTC. Encoded protein: CASSLERVDLDEQYF.

There are a few counts of this clonotype. This chain connects TRBV6-2 or TRBV6-3 to TRBJ2-1; 10 nucleotides align to TRBD2. V was clipped by 5 bases and J by 8 bases; unmatched bases: 9. Germline CDR1 is MNHEY and CDR2 is SVGEGT. The CDR3 loop spans 15 amino acids. The CDR3 nucleotides are TGTGCCAGCAGTAGTAGGTCTAGCGGGAGCCATGAGCAGTTCTTC. This sequence encodes CASSSRSSGSHEQFF.

The V and J genes are TRBV7-6 and TRBJ2-7; D is possibly TRBD1 (7 bases). This CDR3 is built from 13 residues. Germline V gives CDR1 SGHVS, CDR2 FNYEAQ. The ends were cut back, 4 bases at V and 6 bases at J, with 13 bases in the middle. The CDR3 is CASSWGQGGEQYF. The CDR3, as DNA: TGTGCCAGCAGCTGGGGGCAGGGGGGCGAGCAGTACTTC. The full variable domain, rest sourced from reference TRBV7-6 and TRBJ2-7, is GAGVSQSPRYKVTKRGQDVALRCDPISGHVSLYWYRQALGQGPEFLTYFNYEAQQDKSGLPNDRFSAERPEGSISTLTIQRTEQRDSAMYRCASSWGQGGEQYFGPGTRLTVT.

A remark on this clonotype: One end of the junction varies from germline; a read error may be responsible. The V and J genes are TRBV6-5 and TRBJ2-7; TRBD2 agrees at 11 bases. Per the germline V gene, CDR1 is MNHEY and CDR2 is SVGAGI. The CDR3 is made up of 16 amino acids. The CDR3: CARSEDFLAGGGEQYF. The DNA of the CDR3 is TGTGCCCGCAGTGAAGACTTCCTAGCGGGGGGTGGCGAGCAGTACTTC.

This sequence joins TRBV24-1 and TRBJ2-1; D is ambiguous. V was clipped by 4 bases and J by 3 bases, with 15 bases between them. Germline CDR1 is KGHDR and CDR2 is SFDVKD. This CDR3 is built from 16 residues. DNA of the CDR3: TGTGCCACCAGTGACAGCGCCCTTTCCTACTACAATGAGCAGTTCTTC. This translates into CATSDSALSYYNEQFF.